The rows below give T cell receptor beta chains drawn from one sample of a study of T cell changes during pregnancy in multiple sclerosis. Method: immunoSEQ multiplex PCR; TCRdb's copy keeps in-frame clones and lacks some. The table records 65,000 to 85,000 clones, 85% to 95% of them present only once. The sequencing here drew on CD4+ T cells from peripheral blood mononuclear cells, taken after pregnancy. All receptors come from a female donor with multiple sclerosis, enrolled in a pregnancy study. CDR3s include the opening cysteine and the closing phenylalanine or tryptophan. D genes are given only for firm matches. Clone sizes are given selectively: once, few, many, or a class where the clone is expanded.

V	length	D	size	J	CDR3	DNA
TRBV5-6	16	TRBD1	.	TRBJ2-7	CASSRLDSGTAYEQYF	TGTGCCAGCAGCCGACTCGACTCAGGGACAGCCTACGAGCAGTACTTC
TRBV28	16	TRBD1	once	TRBJ1-2	CASSVNRGLLYYGYTF	TGTGCCAGCAGTGTGAACAGGGGGCTTCTGTACTATGGCTACACCTTC
TRBV4-2	18	TRBD2	.	TRBJ2-2	CASSHPKQLAVNTGELFF	TGTGCCAGCAGCCACCCCAAACAGCTAGCGGTTAACACCGGGGAGCTGTTTTTT
TRBV19	14	.	.	TRBJ2-4	CASSIVAGENIQYF	TGTGCCAGTAGTATAGTGGCAGGGGAGAACATTCAGTACTTC
TRBV2	17	.	.	TRBJ1-1	CASSVGTWTERDTEAFF	TGTGCCAGCAGTGTGGGTACTTGGACAGAAAGGGACACTGAAGCTTTCTTT
TRBV6-1	14	TRBD1	few	TRBJ1-6	CASRDRGRGSPLHF	TGTGCCAGCAGGGACAGGGGTCGGGGATCACCCCTCCACTTT
TRBV27	14	.	.	TRBJ2-7	CASSFQGSSYEQYF	TGTGCCAGCAGTTTCCAGGGGAGCTCCTACGAGCAGTACTTC
TRBV10-3	15	TRBD1	.	TRBJ1-1	CAISDSGTGNTEAFF	TGTGCCATCAGTGACTCCGGGACAGGGAACACTGAAGCTTTCTTT
TRBV6-5	11	.	.	TRBJ1-1	CASSTLTEAFF	TGTGCCAGCAGTACATTAACTGAAGCTTTCTTT
TRBV5-1	13	.	.	TRBJ2-3	CASSIDTTDTQYF	TGCGCCAGCAGCATAGACACCACCGATACGCAGTATTTT
TRBV5-1	16	TRBD1	once	TRBJ2-7	CASSQRTGGSTYEQYF	TGCGCCAGCAGCCAGAGGACAGGGGGTTCCACTTACGAGCAGTACTTC
TRBV5-3	16	TRBD1	few	TRBJ1-6	CARSLFGQELNSPLHF	TGTGCCAGAAGCCTCTTCGGACAGGAACTTAATTCACCCCTCCACTTT
TRBV30	15	TRBD1	few	TRBJ1-2	CAWSVPTGVRSGYTF	TGTGCCTGGAGTGTCCCGACAGGGGTAAGGAGCGGCTACACCTTC
TRBV5-1	15	TRBD2	few	TRBJ2-1	CASSAGTSGAHEQFF	TGCGCCAGCAGCGCTGGGACTAGCGGGGCCCATGAGCAGTTCTTC
TRBV2	13	.	.	TRBJ2-3	CASSEFRGDTQYF	TGTGCCAGCAGTGAGTTCCGGGGGGATACGCAGTATTTT
TRBV11-2	13	.	.	TRBJ2-5	CASSTGNSETQYF	TGTGCCAGCAGCACAGGGAATTCCGAGACCCAGTACTTC
TRBV5-4	15	.	.	TRBJ1-3	CASSPHLSSGNTIYF	TGTGCCAGCAGCCCTCATCTCAGCTCTGGAAACACCATATATTTT
TRBV6-1	15	.	.	TRBJ2-5	CASSEDWRLPETQYF	TGTGCCAGCAGTGAAGACTGGCGGTTGCCGGAGACCCAGTACTTC
TRBV5-5	15	.	.	TRBJ1-5	CASSRGHGSNQPQHF	TGTGCCAGCAGCAGAGGACACGGGAGTAATCAGCCCCAGCATTTT
TRBV2	16	.	.	TRBJ1-2	CASSENPGGDDDGYTF	TGTGCCAGCAGTGAAAACCCGGGGGGGGACGACGATGGCTACACCTTC
TRBV5-1	15	.	.	TRBJ1-4	CASSLLIGEAEKLFF	TGCGCCAGCAGCTTACTAATAGGGGAAGCAGAAAAACTGTTTTTT
TRBV30	12	.	.	TRBJ2-2	CAWCSNTGELFF	TGTGCCTGGTGTAGCAACACCGGGGAGCTGTTTTTT
TRBV27	14	TRBD1	.	TRBJ1-4	CASSLQGINEKLFF	TGTGCCAGCAGCCTACAGGGGATTAATGAAAAACTGTTTTTT
TRBV2	14	.	few	TRBJ1-2	CASSVGGGNYGYTF	TGTGCCAGCAGTGTTGGGGGCGGGAACTATGGCTACACCTTC
TRBV6-5	14	.	.	TRBJ2-3	CASSYGPRTDTQYF	TGTGCCAGCAGTTACGGCCCCCGCACAGATACGCAGTATTTT
TRBV6-1	14	TRBD1	.	TRBJ1-1	CASSERGPGTEAFF	TGTGCCAGCAGTGAGAGGGGGCCTGGGACTGAAGCTTTCTTT
TRBV7-2	16	TRBD2	.	TRBJ2-1	CASRPSELAPYNEQFF	TGTGCCAGCAGACCCTCCGAACTAGCGCCCTACAATGAGCAGTTCTTC
TRBV28	16	TRBD1	.	TRBJ1-2	CASSSGTGVVASGYTF	TGTGCCAGCAGTTCAGGGACAGGGGTGGTCGCTAGTGGCTACACCTTC
TRBV7-8	13	.	.	TRBJ2-1	CASSDPGANEQFF	TGTGCCAGCAGCGACCCGGGAGCCAATGAGCAGTTCTTC
TRBV5-1	14	.	.	TRBJ2-1	CASKSPSSYNEQFF	TGCGCCAGCAAATCCCCGAGCTCCTACAATGAGCAGTTCTTC
TRBV9	13	.	few	TRBJ1-1	CASSVEPRTEAFF	TGTGCCAGCAGCGTCGAGCCTAGGACTGAAGCTTTCTTT
TRBV5-1	14	.	.	TRBJ2-7	CASSFGGTSYEQYF	TGCGCCAGCAGCTTCGGCGGAACCTCCTACGAGCAGTACTTC
TRBV5-1	15	TRBD2	.	TRBJ2-7	CASRQGLALNYEQYF	TGCGCCAGCAGGCAGGGACTAGCGCTTAACTACGAGCAGTACTTC
TRBV5-1	17	TRBD2	.	TRBJ2-3	CASSLGASGSPTDTQYF	TGCGCCAGCAGCTTGGGGGCTAGCGGGAGCCCCACAGATACGCAGTATTTT
TRBV7-2	16	TRBD1	.	TRBJ1-1	CASSLQYRGIGTEAFF	TGTGCCAGCAGCTTACAATACAGGGGAATCGGCACTGAAGCTTTCTTT
TRBV19	15	.	.	TRBJ2-1	CASNDPTISYNEQFF	TGTGCCAGTAACGATCCCACTATCTCCTACAATGAGCAGTTCTTC
TRBV19	15	.	.	TRBJ1-5	CASSTQGGSNQPQHF	TGTGCCAGTAGTACTCAGGGAGGTAGCAATCAGCCCCAGCATTTT
TRBV7-9	16	.	.	TRBJ2-6	CASSRTRGPGANVLTF	TGTGCCAGCAGCCGTACGCGGGGGCCTGGGGCCAACGTCCTGACTTTC
TRBV19	18	TRBD2	.	TRBJ2-2	CASSIVRPSGSWTGELFF	TGTGCCAGTAGTATAGTGAGGCCTAGCGGGAGTTGGACCGGGGAGCTGTTTTTT
TRBV4-1	17	TRBD2	.	TRBJ2-1	CASSQDITSGGYNEQFF	TGCGCCAGCAGCCAAGATATAACTAGCGGGGGTTACAATGAGCAGTTCTTC
TRBV7-9	14	.	.	TRBJ1-4	CASSRWGDNEKLFF	TGTGCCAGCAGCAGATGGGGAGATAATGAAAAACTGTTTTTT
TRBV5-1	16	TRBD2	.	TRBJ2-7	CASSSQGLAGTYEQYF	TGCGCCAGCAGTTCCCAGGGACTAGCGGGGACCTACGAGCAGTACTTC
TRBV5-4	12	.	.	TRBJ2-1	CASSSGGWEQFF	TGTGCCAGCAGCTCGGGCGGGTGGGAGCAGTTCTTC
TRBV30	16	TRBD1	.	TRBJ2-5	CAWSNRRTGGQETQYF	TGTGCCTGGAGCAACAGAAGGACAGGGGGCCAAGAGACCCAGTACTTC
TRBV5-1	15	.	.	TRBJ2-5	CASSNGGGTQETQYF	TGCGCCAGCAGCAATGGTGGGGGCACACAAGAGACCCAGTACTTC
TRBV5-1	14	.	.	TRBJ2-7	CASSLGVLTYEQYF	TGCGCCAGCAGCTTGGGAGTACTCACCTACGAGCAGTACTTC
TRBV28	14	TRBD1	few	TRBJ1-1	CASRPAGGGTEAFF	TGTGCCAGCAGACCTGCAGGGGGTGGCACTGAAGCTTTCTTT
TRBV6-6	13	TRBD1	.	TRBJ1-1	CASSRDRGPEAFF	TGTGCCAGCAGTCGGGACAGGGGCCCTGAAGCTTTCTTT
TRBV7-2	15	TRBD2	.	TRBJ2-1	CASRQTSGGAYEQFF	TGTGCCAGCAGGCAAACTAGCGGGGGGGCCTATGAGCAGTTCTTC
TRBV7-8	15	TRBD1	.	TRBJ2-1	CASSQPGQKYNEQFF	TGTGCCAGCAGCCAACCGGGACAGAAATACAATGAGCAGTTCTTC
TRBV6-1	15	TRBD1	.	TRBJ1-2	CASSEDPGQVNGYTF	TGTGCCAGCAGTGAAGACCCGGGACAGGTGAATGGCTACACCTTC
TRBV7-2	16	.	.	TRBJ1-2	CASSPAGTGDLYGYTF	TGTGCCAGCAGCCCGGCCGGGACGGGAGACCTCTATGGCTACACCTTC
TRBV28	15	.	.	TRBJ1-1	CASSLGGKPSTEAFF	TGTGCCAGCAGTTTGGGAGGGAAGCCTTCCACTGAAGCTTTCTTT